Listed here is a single T cell receptor (beta chain). No antigen is known for it. No much larger clone is present one base from it, and per-base qualities are unavailable. The data derive from a study of blood T cell repertoires in COVID-19 (dated by TCRdb to the early 2020s). Broadly, across the study: Samples covering the acute and convalescent phases of COVID-19 were provided by collaborators in the United States, Italy and Spain. Where available, HLA class I and class II types were taken from metadata supplied by the sample provider and were not determined by assay-based typing. The dataset comprised deeply sampled blood TCRbeta repertoires from subjects exposed to, actively infected with, or recovered from COVID-19. The prospective study material was composed of cDNA or gDNA derived from T cells, B-cell-depleted T cells, or PBMCs. The samples were drawn from two sources: the first 160 participants of the ongoing ImmuneRACE study, and about 1,300 subjects contributed by 6 global collaborators. The repertoires were made available in a free public database intended to serve as a resource for research on the immune response to SARS-CoV-2. A de-identified subject ID, COVID-19 status, age in years and sex were almost always included in the sample metadata.

Whole blood was collected in K2EDTA tubes by collaborating institutions according to the institutions' own protocols. For TCRbeta analysis, collaborator samples were shipped as frozen whole blood, as isolated PBMCs, or as DNA extracted from either sample type. Beyond this particular receptor, the publication reports: Clinical and demographic metadata were provided uncurated, with the amount varying by source and participant.

The CDR3 spans 15 residues, from the cysteine through the phenylalanine. Only the CDR3 part of the read is kept: 45 bases, read in frame from the first base. CDR1 and CDR2 are read off the germline V gene as SGHAT and FQNNGV. V trim: 5 bases; J trim: 8 bases; unmatched bases: 14. The immunoSEQ Assay, a bias-controlled multiplex PCR, was used to amplify TCRbeta CDR3 regions from genomic DNA. Regarding the original processing steps: Within the assay, amplification of reference gene primers was used to estimate how many nucleated cells each sample contained. Sequence reads were collapsed and filtered to measure the absolute abundance of every unique TCRbeta CDR3 rearrangement. For each sample, productive Simpson clonality was calculated as the square root of Simpson's diversity index over productive rearrangements. Entries here come from immuneACCESS through TCRdb and include only in-frame sequences with V and J called. Some clones fail to appear in such tables; in the studies checked, an unresolved V gene covers under half of the shortfall, and the cause of the remainder is unknown. That table is the source of V, J and clone size, and D and trimming were worked out from the DNA. In this sample the table shows more than 150,000 clones, 85% to 90% of which occur a single time. The ten largest clonotypes hold 15% of the sample.

The chain was built from TRBV11-2 and TRBJ1-2, and 7 bases in between align with TRBD1. Sample: peripheral blood. The clonotype was recovered from a woman between 35 and 50 years old with acute or convalescent COVID-19. The CDR3 region reads CASSLTPTGFGGYTF. DNA sequence: TGTGCCAGCAGCCTAACCCCGACAGGGTTTGGCGGCTACACCTTC.